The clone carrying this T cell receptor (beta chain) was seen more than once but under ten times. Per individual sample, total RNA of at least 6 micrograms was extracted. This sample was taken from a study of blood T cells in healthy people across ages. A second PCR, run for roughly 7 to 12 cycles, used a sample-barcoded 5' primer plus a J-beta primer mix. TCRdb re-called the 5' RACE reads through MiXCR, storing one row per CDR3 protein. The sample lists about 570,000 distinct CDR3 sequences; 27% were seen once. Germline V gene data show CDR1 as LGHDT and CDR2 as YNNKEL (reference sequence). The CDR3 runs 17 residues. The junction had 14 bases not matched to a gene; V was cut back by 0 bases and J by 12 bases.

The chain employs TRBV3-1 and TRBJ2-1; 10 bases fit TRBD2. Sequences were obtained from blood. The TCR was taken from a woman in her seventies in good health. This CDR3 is CASSQDGPAGGPGVQFF. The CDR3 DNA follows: TGTGCCAGCAGCCAAGACGGGCCAGCGGGGGGGCCAGGGGTGCAGTTCTTC.